This entry lists 6 T cell receptor beta chains sequenced from one sample in a study of cytomegalovirus exposure and HLA in healthy donors. Using immunoSEQ multiplex PCR, the repertoire was profiled, and TCRdb retains in-frame clones only, with some absent. This sample carries roughly 100,000 clones, 85% to 95% of them seen once, and the ten largest clones take approximately 1%. The sample comprised PBMCs. The receptors were sampled from a woman aged 18-29 years in good health and CMV-seronegative.

The sample holds one count of this clone. The chain combines TRBV6-1 with TRBJ2-1; 11 bases line up with TRBD2. The germline V gene encodes CDR1 MNHNS and CDR2 SASEGT. V lost 7 bases, J lost 8 bases, and 10 bases stayed unmatched. The CDR3 runs to 15 residues. The CDR3 DNA follows: TGTGCCAGCAACATAGCGGGGGGGCAGTTTGATGAGCAGTTCTTC. Translating gives CASNIAGGQFDEQFF.

V gene TRBV29-1 combines with J gene TRBJ1-2; no clear D gene. Trimming shortened V by 7 bases and J by 7 bases, and 7 bases separated the two germline ends. This CDR3 contains 9 residues. From germline, CDR1 is SQVTM and CDR2 ANQGSEA. The CDR3 loop is CSATGGYTF. CDR3 nucleotides: TGCAGCGCTACTGGTGGCTACACCTTC. The variable domain in full, completed from reference TRBV29-1 and TRBJ1-2, reads SAVISQKPSRDICQRGTSLTIQCQVDSQVTMMFWYRQQPGQSLTLIATANQGSEATYESGFVIDKFPISRPNLTFSTLTVSNMSPEDSSIYLCSATGGYTFGSGTRLTVV.

V and J are TRBV9 and TRBJ2-2; TRBD1 matches at 9 bases. Germline V gene sequence: CDR1 SGDLS, CDR2 YYNGEE. This CDR3 spans 15 amino acids. V lost 4 bases and J lost 6; bases outside the gene matches: 7. CDR3 sequence (DNA): TGTGCCAGCAGCCCTGACAGGGGGGGCGCCGGGGAGCTGTTTTTT. This gives the protein CASSPDRGGAGELFF.

V is TRBV9 and J is TRBJ2-1; 7 bases are a match to TRBD1. Germline CDR1 reads SGDLS; CDR2 reads YYNGEE. CDR3 length equals 18 residues. Trimming removed 4 bases from V and 0 bases from J; junction bases left unmatched: 13. CDR3 sequence reads: CASSFHSGGGSSYNEQFF. As DNA, the CDR3 is TGTGCCAGCAGCTTCCATTCAGGGGGTGGGAGCTCCTACAATGAGCAGTTCTTC.

V gene TRBV19 combines with J gene TRBJ2-7; 9 bases align to TRBD2. Per the germline V gene, CDR1 is LNHDA and CDR2 is SQIVND (reference sequence). This CDR3 contains 15 residues. J gave up 3 bases and V 5 bases, and 8 bases lay outside the gene matches. CDR3 bases: TGTGCCAGTAGTCCAGCCCTAGCGGGAAACTACGAGCAGTACTTC. Amino acid sequence: CASSPALAGNYEQYF.

The chain is built from TRBV9 and TRBJ2-3, with D unclear. CDR1 is SGDLS and CDR2 is YYNGEE in the germline V gene. The CDR3 consists of 13 residues. The V end lost 0 bases, the J end lost 3 bases, and 5 bases lay between the germline ends. The DNA of the CDR3 is TGTGCCAGCAGCGTAGCTACGACAGATACGCAGTATTTT. Amino acids: CASSVATTDTQYF.